The entry below describes one T cell receptor beta chain. This clonotype showed up many times. No antigen is known for it. Per-base quality was not reported, and no clone a single base away is much larger than it. Amplification of TCR beta CDR3 regions was carried out from RNA transcripts. For the first round of RT-PCR on the TCR CDR3, the HTBI primer set was used together with the Qiagen OneStep RT-PCR kit. A second multiplex PCR round built the libraries, followed by size selection and purification. Libraries were sequenced paired-end with 100 bp reads on an Illumina HiSeq2000. The study's own analysis went as follows. SOAPnuke was used to process the raw data, throwing out any read that contained adapters or uncalled bases, had a mean Phred below 15, or lacked an exact constant-primer or identifier match. High-quality paired reads were merged using COPE v1.2.5, and each unique nucleotide sequence was defined as a clonotype. MiTCR v1.1 was used to align the clonotypes against IMGT TRBV, TRBD and TRBJ reference segments. The analysis included only V-J combinations with a frequency above 0.0001, which together covered roughly 99% of the repertoires. The TCS score was defined as the ratio of F50 (clonal expansion) to E x V (chaos), calculated using BLOSUM62-based TCRdist between CDR3 peptides within each V-J. Welch's t-statistics and random forest reduced some 510 V-J features to about 12, which were used in a naive Bayes classifier (R e1071). In TCRdb, the public reads were trimmed at Q25 with fastp and aligned with MiXCR, with productive beta chains retained. Identical CDR3 protein sequences are pooled into one entry, listed with their most common genes and DNA. These V and J calls derive from TCRdb rather than the authors' analysis. Within this sample are about 380,000 distinct CDR3 sequences, with approximately 15% of them counted one time only. The top ten constitute around 21% of the sample.

This record comes from a study of T cells in Graves' hyperthyroidism and ophthalmopathy (dated by TCRdb to between 2018 and 2021). In terms of the full investigation: Peripheral blood samples were taken at the time of initial diagnosis, prior to any treatment. To identify TCR V-J signatures that set the groups apart, the researchers used a discovery cohort of about a hundred patients, made up of 40 to 45 with Graves' ophthalmopathy and 55 to 65 with stable Graves' hyperthyroidism. The paper describes TCR Vbeta CDR3 sequencing of 120 to 150 peripheral blood samples, made up of 43 ophthalmopathy patients, roughly 72 hyperthyroidism patients and approximately 17 progressor patients. Prospective prediction of ophthalmopathy was tested in an independent validation cohort of fewer than 20 hyperthyroidism patients and 17 patients who later progressed to ophthalmopathy. In addition, the study compared T-cell repertoires in thyroid tissue and in blood from about 6 Graves' hyperthyroidism patients. Once sampling was done, hyperthyroidism patients were given methimazole at a starting dose of 30 mg daily, whereas ophthalmopathy patients were given high-dose intravenous methylprednisolone. The roughly 100 discovery patients were randomly divided into training and test sets at a 7:3 ratio.

The germline V gene (reference sequence) supplies CDR1 LNHNV and CDR2 YYDKDF. The CDR3 goes from the cysteine to the phenylalanine over 15 residues. Only the CDR3 DNA stays, 45 bases, in frame from base 1. The V end loses 5 bases and the J end loses 2 bases, and a stretch of 15 bases separates them. On the study overall, not on this receptor specifically: Most expanded thyroid clonotypes (frequency above 0.001) were also found in blood, which suggests that blood repertoires may mirror thyroid immune responses. Sample size was not statistically predetermined, and investigators were not blinded to group allocation. A 13 V-J signature model separated ophthalmopathy from stable hyperthyroidism, with approximately 87% sensitivity and 81.08% specificity in cross-validation and 80%/75% in testing. In validation, the model predicted progression to ophthalmopathy a median of 6.5 months before onset, with about 67% sensitivity and roughly 79% specificity.

Hyperthyroidism patients were aged 18 to 65 years and newly diagnosed, with disease duration of less than 2 months. Patients with uncontrolled infections, other autoimmune diseases, pregnancy or lactation were excluded. Diagnoses were based on clinical symptoms, serum thyroxine and TRAb, thyroid ultrasound and orbital computed tomography. For progressor patients, blood was drawn at the first diagnosis of hyperthyroidism, before any ophthalmopathy symptoms had appeared. PBMCs were separated from over 9 ml of fresh peripheral blood using Ficoll-Paque density gradient centrifugation. Progressor patients were defined as those initially diagnosed with Graves' hyperthyroidism in whom ophthalmopathy developed during follow-up. Total RNA was extracted with Trizol reagent, and quality was checked on an Agilent 2100 Bioanalyzer.

What was sequenced was blood. The chain is assembled from TRBV15 and TRBJ1-2, with TRBD1 perhaps the D gene, on 6 matching bases. This clonotype was obtained from a man aged 25 to 45 with Graves' hyperthyroidism that later progressed to Graves' ophthalmopathy. The DNA sequence is TGTGCCACCAGCCGGCCCCTACAGGGCAACTATGGCTACACCTTC. Its protein reads: CATSRPLQGNYGYTF.